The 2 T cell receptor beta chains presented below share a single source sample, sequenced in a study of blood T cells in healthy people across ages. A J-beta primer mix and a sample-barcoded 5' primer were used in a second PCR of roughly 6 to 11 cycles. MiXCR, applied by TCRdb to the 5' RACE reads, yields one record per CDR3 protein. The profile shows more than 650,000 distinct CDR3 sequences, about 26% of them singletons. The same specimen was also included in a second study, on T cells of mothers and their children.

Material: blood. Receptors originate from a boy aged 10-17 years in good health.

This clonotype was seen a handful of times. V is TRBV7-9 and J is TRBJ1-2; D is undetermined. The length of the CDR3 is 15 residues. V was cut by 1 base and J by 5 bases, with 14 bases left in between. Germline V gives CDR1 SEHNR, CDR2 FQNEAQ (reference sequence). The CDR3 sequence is CASSLETPEDYGYTF. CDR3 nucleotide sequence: TGTGCCAGCAGCTTAGAGACCCCGGAGGATTATGGCTACACCTTC.

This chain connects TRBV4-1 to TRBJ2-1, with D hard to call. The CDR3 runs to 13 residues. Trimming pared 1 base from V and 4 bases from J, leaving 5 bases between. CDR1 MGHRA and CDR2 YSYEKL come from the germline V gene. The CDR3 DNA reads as TGCGCCAGCAGCCAAGTTGGGTACAATGAGCAGTTCTTC. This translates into CASSQVGYNEQFF.